These 12 T cell receptor beta chains were all obtained from the same sample, sequenced in a study of shared clonotypes between healthy human individuals. Profiled with immunoSEQ multiplex PCR; TCRdb holds only in-frame clones, not every one. The table has 700,000 or so clones, 55% to 75% seen once. Material: memory CD4+ T cells sorted from blood. Subset noted: CD45RA-negative fraction. The receptors were gathered from a woman between 25 and 40 years old in good health.

The chain has TRBV6-5 and TRBJ1-3; D possibly corresponds to TRBD1 (6 bases). This CDR3 region has 15 residues. With 2 bases removed from V and 3 bases from J, the gap between germline ends came to 11 bases. The V gene's germline CDR1 is MNHEY and CDR2 SVGAGI. CDR3 in amino acids: CASSYRGGGGNTIYF. The DNA of the CDR3 is TGTGCCAGCAGTTACAGGGGGGGCGGTGGAAACACCATATATTTT.

The chain carries TRBV2 and TRBJ1-2; TRBD1 is a possible D gene (5 bases). Trimming cost V 6 bases and J 6 bases, with 20 bases left between them. This CDR3 spans 15 amino acids. The germline CDR1 and CDR2 sequences are SNHLY and FYNNEI. CDR3 sequence (DNA): TGTGCCAGCAGAGTGACAGCAGCCATAGGGAATGGCTACACCTTC. It translates to CASRVTAAIGNGYTF. The full variable domain, its missing parts supplied by reference TRBV2 and TRBJ1-2, is EPEVTQTPSHQVTQMGQEVILRCVPISNHLYFYWYRQILGQKVEFLVSFYNNEISEKSEIFDDQFSVERPDGSNFTLKIRSTKLEDSAMYFCASRVTAAIGNGYTFGSGTRLTVV.

Turning to this clone: The same CDR3 also results from other DNA sequences found in this sample. V and J are TRBV6-5 and TRBJ2-3; maybe TRBD1 (6 bases). The germline V and J ends were trimmed by 0 bases and 5 bases, with 15 bases remaining between them. CDR3 size: 16 residues. The germline V gene has CDR1 MNHEY and CDR2 SVGAGI. CDR3: CASSYSSGRGGDTQYF. The CDR3 DNA is TGTGCCAGCAGTTACTCGTCGGGGAGAGGGGGAGATACGCAGTATTTT.

The rearrangement links TRBV7-2 to TRBJ2-7; no reliable D call. Germline values: CDR1 SGHTA, CDR2 FQGNSA. CDR3 length: 15 residues. Trimming pared 5 bases from V and 0 bases from J, leaving 14 bases between. The CDR3 region has the DNA TGTGCCAGCAGCGCTCAACAAGGCGCCTCCTACGAGCAGTACTTC. As protein: CASSAQQGASYEQYF.

The chain employs TRBV4-2 and TRBJ2-7, with TRBD1 matching 8 bases. Germline trimming cut 4 bases from V and 3 bases from J; bases unmatched to any gene: 5. This CDR3 comprises 14 residues. Germline-derived CDR1 and CDR2 are LGHNA and YNFKEQ. CDR3 nucleotide sequence: TGTGCCAGCAGCCGAGGACAGGGAGACTACGAGCAGTACTTC. Protein product: CASSRGQGDYEQYF.

V usage is TRBV5-8 and J usage is TRBJ2-1; 11 bases agree with TRBD2. CDR1 is SGHTS and CDR2 is YDEGEE in the germline V gene. V was pared by 2 bases and J by 2 bases, with 3 bases of the junction left unmatched. The CDR3 runs 16 residues. The CDR3 loop reads CASSFGTSGPYNEQFF. The CDR3 DNA reads as TGTGCCAGCAGCTTTGGGACTAGCGGCCCCTACAATGAGCAGTTCTTC.

This chain connects TRBV6-6 to TRBJ1-1; weak D call: TRBD1 (5 bases). The CDR3 loop spans 13 amino acids. Germline V gene lookup returns CDR1 MNHNY and CDR2 SVGAGI (reference sequence). V lost 7 bases to trimming and J lost 9 bases, with 18 bases between them. CDR3 loop: CASTVGRAGQAFF. CDR3 DNA sequence: TGTGCCAGCACTGTGGGACGCGCCGGGCAAGCTTTCTTT.

The chain has TRBV28 and TRBJ1-5; D call uncertain. Deletions cut 7 bases from V and 3 bases from J, with 13 bases between. CDR3 size: 14 residues. Germline-derived CDR1 and CDR2 are MDHEN and SYDVKM. Written as DNA, the CDR3 is TGTGCCAGCACCTCGGGAGGGCTCAATCAGCCCCAGCATTTT. This encodes CASTSGGLNQPQHF.

The chain uses TRBV5-1 and TRBJ2-2; tentative D call: TRBD1 (5 bases). Trimming shortened V by 1 base and J by 2 bases, and 12 bases separated the two germline ends. The germline CDR1 and CDR2 sequences are SGHRS and YFSETQ. CDR3 size: 16 residues. In DNA, the CDR3 is TGCGCCAGCAGCTTGTCGGCAGGGATAAACACCGGGGAGCTGTTTTTT. It yields the protein CASSLSAGINTGELFF.

This clone was recorded a few times. The rearrangement uses TRBV6-1 and TRBJ1-3; the D gene is possibly TRBD1 (6 bases). The V end was cut by 10 bases, the J end by 2 bases, with 12 bases between. Germline loops: CDR1 MNHNS, CDR2 SASEGT. CDR3 length: 13 amino acids. The CDR3 loop is CATNRAPGNTIYF. CDR3 nucleotides: TGTGCCACTAACAGGGCTCCTGGAAACACCATATATTTT.

The chain combines TRBV5-4 with TRBJ1-4; possibly TRBD1 for D (5 bases). CDR3 length equals 14 residues. The germline CDR1 and CDR2 sequences are SGHNT and YYREEE (reference sequence). V lost 4 bases and J lost 0, with 7 bases in between. The CDR3 spells CASSPTATNEKLFF. DNA of the CDR3: TGTGCCAGCAGCCCGACAGCAACTAATGAAAAACTGTTTTTT. The variable domain in full, with the rest retrieved from reference TRBV5-4 and TRBJ1-4, is ETGVTQSPTHLIKTRGQQVTLRCSSQSGHNTVSWYQQALGQGPQFIFQYYREEENGRGNFPPRFSGLQFPNYSSELNVNALELDDSALYLCASSPTATNEKLFFGSGTQLSVL.

The genes are TRBV2 and TRBJ2-7; 9 bases are a match to TRBD2. The CDR3 extends over 15 amino acids. CDR1 and CDR2 from the germline V gene are SNHLY and FYNNEI. J was trimmed by 2 bases and V by 6 bases; bases with no gene match: 8. The CDR3 DNA reads as TGTGCCAGCAGCGCGAGCGGGAGGAACCCCTACGAGCAGTACTTC. Its translation is CASSASGRNPYEQYF.